Listed below are T cell receptor beta chains from one sample, sequenced in a study of blood T cell repertoires in COVID-19. Sequenced by immunoSEQ multiplex PCR; TCRdb stores in-frame clones only, minus some. The sample consists of around 150,000 clones, 65% to 90% of them appearing once. Sequencing was performed on peripheral blood. The source is a woman between 50 and 59 years old in a cohort sampled during active or convalescent COVID-19. The CDR3 runs from the conserved cysteine through the conserved F or W. A D gene is named only where the DNA matches it firmly. A row's size may be missing; if present it is once, few, many or a size class.

abundance | j_gene | d_gene | v_gene | CDR3nt | CDR3aa
NA | TRBJ1-4 | NA | TRBV5-5 | TGTGCCAGCAGCCCATATCAGAGCGGCGAAAAACTGTTTTTT | CASSPYQSGEKLFF
NA | TRBJ1-2 | NA | TRBV20-1 | TGCAGTGCTAGAGAAAGGGGTGGCTACACCTTC | CSARERGGYTF
NA | TRBJ1-2 | TRBD1 | TRBV10-1 | TGCGCCAGCCTCCCATCGGACAGGGCCAACTATGGCTACACCTTC | CASLPSDRANYGYTF
NA | TRBJ2-5 | TRBD2 | TRBV14 | TGTGCCAGCAGCCAAGAATTGGCCCCCGGGGGGGAGACCCAGTACTTC | CASSQELAPGGETQYF
few | TRBJ1-5 | TRBD1 | TRBV18 | TGTGCCAGCTCACCATTGATTCCGGGACAGGTTACTTATAGCAATCAGCCCCAGCATTTT | CASSPLIPGQVTYSNQPQHF
once | TRBJ1-4 | NA | TRBV27 | TGTGCCAGCAGTTTCCGCCGAGGGGGTACTAATGAAAAACTGTTTTTT | CASSFRRGGTNEKLFF
once | TRBJ2-7 | TRBD2 | TRBV6-5 | TGTGCCAGCAGTCCCGGGACTAGCAACTACGAGCAGTACTTC | CASSPGTSNYEQYF
NA | TRBJ1-1 | NA | TRBV29-1 | TGCAGCGGCCGACAAGTGGGGCTGAACACTGAAGCTTTCTTT | CSGRQVGLNTEAFF
NA | TRBJ2-5 | TRBD2 | TRBV7-2 | TGTGCCAGCAGCCTAAGGACTAGCGGGGAAGAGACCCAGTACTTC | CASSLRTSGEETQYF
NA | TRBJ2-7 | NA | TRBV7-9 | TGTGCCAGCAGCTTAGCCCCGGCAGGCGAGGGTCCGTACTTC | CASSLAPAGEGPYF
NA | TRBJ1-2 | NA | TRBV6-5 | TGTGCCAGCAGTTACGGGCAGCTTAACTATGGCTACACCTTC | CASSYGQLNYGYTF
NA | TRBJ2-3 | NA | TRBV5-1 | TGCGCCAGCAGCTTACAGGGCAACACAGATACGCAGTATTTT | CASSLQGNTDTQYF
once | TRBJ1-1 | TRBD1 | TRBV4-3 | TGCGCCAGCAGCCGGTCAGGGGGGCAAACTGAAGCTTTCTTT | CASSRSGGQTEAFF
NA | TRBJ2-5 | TRBD2 | TRBV4-1 | TGCGCCAGCAGCCAAGATCGGGCGGGGGGGTACCAAGAGACCCAGTACTTC | CASSQDRAGGYQETQYF
NA | TRBJ2-3 | TRBD2 | TRBV29-1 | TGCAGCGTTGGGACTAGCTGGGCTGGCACAGATACGCAGTATTTT | CSVGTSWAGTDTQYF